The rows below give T cell receptor beta chains drawn from one sample of a study of OX40 agonist ivuxolimab in advanced cancers. The table came from immunoSEQ multiplex PCR; TCRdb's copy has only in-frame clones and leaves some out. The sample includes about 65,000 clones, approximately 89% of them seen just once. This specimen was CD4+ or CD8+ T cells sorted from blood, taken in a trial of the OX40 agonist ivuxolimab. Receptor source: an adult with an advanced solid tumor such as melanoma, head and neck, liver or kidney cancer. CDR3s include the opening cysteine and the closing phenylalanine or tryptophan. A D gene is named only where the DNA matches it firmly. Clone size, where shown, is once, few, many, or a class for clones that have expanded.

V	D	size	length	J	DNA	CDR3
TRBV6-1	-	once	16	TRBJ2-3	TGTGCCAGCACTGATGAGGGGCCTGGGAGCACAGATACGCAGTATTTT	CASTDEGPGSTDTQYF
TRBV6-1	TRBD1	-	12	TRBJ2-7	TGTGCCAGCCCGGACAGGGGAGGTGGACAGTACTTC	CASPDRGGGQYF
TRBV6-1	TRBD1	-	15	TRBJ1-5	TGTGCCAGCAGTGAAGCGAGACAGGGGGCGAGGCCCCAGCATTTT	CASSEARQGARPQHF
TRBV6-6	-	-	14	TRBJ1-6	TGTGCCAGTAATGGGTTTGGGTCGGGGTCTCCCCTCCACTTT	CASNGFGSGSPLHF
TRBV9	TRBD1	-	13	TRBJ2-1	TGTGCCAGCAGTCTCCAGGGGGCAAATGAGCAGTTCTTC	CASSLQGANEQFF
TRBV5-5	TRBD2	-	16	TRBJ2-5	TGTGCCAGCAGCTTGGCGACTAGCGGGGGCCAAGAGACCCAGTACTTC	CASSLATSGGQETQYF
TRBV6-6	-	-	16	TRBJ1-6	TGTGCCAGCAGTTACCCCCCCCCGGACAATAATTCACCCCTCCACTTT	CASSYPPPDNNSPLHF
TRBV6-5	TRBD2	-	15	TRBJ2-2	TGTGCCAGCAGCGTTGGGACTATGGGCGACGGGGAGCTGTTTTTT	CASSVGTMGDGELFF
TRBV4-2	-	-	16	TRBJ2-4	TGTGCCAGCAGCCAAGAGGGTAGCGTGGGCAAAAACATTCAGTACTTC	CASSQEGSVGKNIQYF
TRBV10-3	-	few	11	TRBJ2-7	TGTGCCATCAGAGCAAGCTACGAGCAGTACTTC	CAIRASYEQYF
TRBV4-1	TRBD1	once	14	TRBJ1-2	TGCGCCAGCAGCCAAGATAGGACAGGGGGAGGCTACACCTTC	CASSQDRTGGGYTF
TRBV5-1	-	-	17	TRBJ2-2	TGCGCCAGCCGGTTCACAGCTCGGCAGGGATTCCCCGGGGAGCTGTTTTTT	CASRFTARQGFPGELFF
TRBV11-2	TRBD1	once	16	TRBJ1-3	TGTGCCAGCAGCCGTACAGGGGGCAGAGCTGGAAACACCATATATTTT	CASSRTGGRAGNTIYF
TRBV11-2	-	-	14	TRBJ1-2	TGTGCCAGCAGCTTATTGGTGCAGGCCTATGGCTACACCTTC	CASSLLVQAYGYTF
TRBV5-4	-	-	17	TRBJ2-5	TGCGCCAGCAGCCAAGACCTTCCGAGGGGGGAGCAAGAGACCCAGTACTTC	CASSQDLPRGEQETQYF
TRBV20-1	TRBD2	few	11	TRBJ2-7	TGCAGTGCGGCGGGGGGACACGAGCAGTACTTC	CSAAGGHEQYF
TRBV18	-	-	15	TRBJ1-3	TGTGCCAGCTCACCCAAGACACCTCCTGGAAACACCATATATTTT	CASSPKTPPGNTIYF
TRBV2	-	-	12	TRBJ2-3	TGTGCCAGCAGTGAAACGATGGGTACGCAGTATTTT	CASSETMGTQYF
TRBV5-6	TRBD1	-	15	TRBJ2-3	TGTGCCAGCAGCTTGTTACAGGGGCCCACAGATACGCAGTATTTT	CASSLLQGPTDTQYF
TRBV5-1	-	-	13	TRBJ2-5	TGCGCCAGCAGCTTGGGGTATGGAGAGACCCAGTACTTC	CASSLGYGETQYF
TRBV10-2	TRBD1	-	14	TRBJ2-7	TGCGCCAGCAGTGAGTCGACAGGGTTCTCCGAGCAGTACTTC	CASSESTGFSEQYF
TRBV5-8	TRBD1	-	15	TRBJ1-4	TGTGCCAGCAGCTTGTCCGACAGGGGGGCTGAAAAACTGTTTTTT	CASSLSDRGAEKLFF
TRBV5-6	-	-	14	TRBJ1-2	TGTGCCAGCAGCTTGGATTCAGGGGCCGGTGGCTACACCTTC	CASSLDSGAGGYTF
TRBV7-2	-	-	16	TRBJ1-2	TGTGCCAGCAGCTTAGAAGTAGGGGTTAGCACCTATGGCTACACCTTC	CASSLEVGVSTYGYTF
TRBV2	TRBD2	-	13	TRBJ2-1	TGTGCCAGCAAGCGGGGGGCCAACAATGAGCAGTTCTTC	CASKRGANNEQFF
TRBV2	TRBD2	-	15	TRBJ2-3	TGTGCCAGCAGGGGGACTAGCGGGGGCACAGATACGCAGTATTTT	CASRGTSGGTDTQYF
TRBV5-1	-	-	14	TRBJ2-1	TGCGCCAGCAGCTTTGATAGCGGCAACAATGAGCAGTTCTTC	CASSFDSGNNEQFF